The clone carrying this T cell receptor (beta chain) was detected only a few times. Its target is unknown. Sequence at one end of the junction differs from germline and may be a read error. Peripheral blood and lesional scalp punch biopsies were taken from alopecia areata patients. The data were obtained in a study of CD8+ T cells in alopecia areata. Overall study findings and caveats: Resident alphabeta T-cell populations of normal skin are likewise subject to sequencing in scalp samples. Researchers reported that TCR sharing among patients proved less clear than in mice, possibly HLA-linked.

Reverse transcription of extracted RNA yielded cDNA, which provided the sequencing template. Produced via immunoSEQ multiplex PCR; TCRdb's table is partial and in-frame only. The sample shows about 97,000 clones, around 45% of them seen only once. CDR3 length: 16 residues. CDR1 is SGHAT and CDR2 is FQNNGV in the germline V gene. V and J are TRBV11-2 and TRBJ2-3, with 7 bases lining up with TRBD2. This clonotype was obtained from a human donor with alopecia areata. Sequenced material: CD4+ T cells sorted from blood. The CDR3 bases are TGTGCCAGCAGCCTAGAGACTAGCCTTAGCACAGATACGCAGTATTTT. Encoded protein: CASSLETSLSTDTQYF.